The text below deals with one T cell receptor (beta chain). Patients from Seattle were sampled longitudinally, starting during active infection. The record originates from a study of blood T cell repertoires in COVID-19. Study information: PBMCs, B-cell-depleted T cells, or T cells were the source of the cDNA or gDNA that made up the material.

Per the study methods: It was from reference gene primer amplification that nucleated cell counts were estimated. Sequencing used immunoSEQ multiplex PCR; TCRdb keeps in-frame clones, though not all of them. V and J calls and clone size are given by that table; D and trimming were obtained from the DNA. The repertoire has 60,000 to 80,000 clones, 65% to 85% of them found once; the top ten carry around 13%. Looked up from germline, CDR1 is GTSNPN and CDR2 is SVGIG (reference sequence). CDR3 length equals 16 residues. The J segment lost 5 bases and the V segment lost 1 base, leaving 14 bases of the junction unmatched.

Sequences were obtained from peripheral blood. This sequence joins TRBV30 and TRBJ2-7; 7 bases match TRBD1. The source is a man aged 45-65 years with COVID-19, enrolled during active disease. CDR3 loop: CAWSGGQRLTPNEQYF. In DNA, the CDR3 is TGTGCCTGGAGTGGGGGACAGCGACTAACACCTAACGAGCAGTACTTC.